One sample yielded the 24 T cell receptor beta chains listed below, sequenced in a study of graft-versus-host responses after intestinal transplantation. Only in-frame clones appear in the TCRdb table, and some are missing; sequencing was by immunoSEQ multiplex PCR. The table shows 15,000 to 20,000 clones, with 70% to 90% occurring only once. The specimen comprised bone marrow, sampled less than 130 days after intestinal transplantation. These receptors all stem from a human patient who received an intestinal transplant, so some T cells may come from the graft donor.

This clone was counted only a few times. The chain carries TRBV7-3 and TRBJ2-4; tentative D call: TRBD2 (5 bases). This CDR3 is 16 amino acids long. V lost 5 bases and J lost 1, with 15 bases in between. Germline V lookup: CDR1 SGHTA, CDR2 FQGTGA. CDR3 DNA: TGTGCCAGCAGCCCCGACCCACGAGGGGCCAAAAACATTCAGTACTTC. Amino acid sequence: CASSPDPRGAKNIQYF.

This chain uses TRBV28 with TRBJ2-7, with 8 bases that match TRBD2. CDR3 size: 15 residues. J was trimmed by 2 bases and V by 4 bases; bases with no gene match: 7. CDR1 MDHEN and CDR2 SYDVKM come from the germline V gene. The CDR3: CASSSQREFTYEQYF. The CDR3 bases are TGTGCCAGCAGTTCCCAGCGGGAGTTCACCTACGAGCAGTACTTC.

This chain uses TRBV27 with TRBJ1-4; 9 bases are shared with TRBD1. The CDR3 contains 14 residues. Germline V gene sequence: CDR1 MNHEY, CDR2 SMNVEV (reference sequence). Trimming took 5 bases from V and 7 from J; bases not matched to a gene: 5. CDR3 in amino acids: CASSADRGGEKLFF. The CDR3 coding sequence is TGTGCCAGCAGTGCGGACAGGGGTGGTGAAAAACTGTTTTTT. Together with reference TRBV27 and TRBJ1-4, the CDR3 gives the full variable domain: EAQVTQNPRYLITVTGKKLTVTCSQNMNHEYMSWYRQDPGLGLRQIYYSMNVEVTDKGDVPEGYKVSRKEKRNFPLILESPSPNQTSLYFCASSADRGGEKLFFGSGTQLSVL.

This clone was observed once. J is TRBJ2-7 and V is TRBV7-8; a possible D gene is TRBD2 (5 bases). CDR3 length equals 13 residues. Trimming took 0 bases from V and 6 from J, leaving 9 bases between them. Germline lookup yields CDR1 SGHVS and CDR2 FQNEAQ. The CDR3 DNA reads TGTGCCAGCAGCTTAGCTCTAGCTGGCGAGCAGTACTTC. This translates into CASSLALAGEQYF.

CDR3 in amino acids: CASSPQGGEKLFF. CDR3 nucleotides: TGCGCCAGCAGCCCGCAGGGCGGTGAAAAACTGTTTTTT. This chain uses TRBV4-3 with TRBJ1-4; the D gene is possibly TRBD1 (5 bases). CDR1 LGHNA and CDR2 YSLEER come from the germline V gene. Trimming took off 4 bases at V and 7 bases at J, with 10 bases between the two ends. The CDR3 extends over 13 amino acids.

The gene calls are TRBV28 and TRBJ2-7, with 8 bases identical to TRBD1. After removal of 7 bases from V and 2 bases from J, the junction contained 7 bases not matched to a gene. Germline values: CDR1 MDHEN, CDR2 SYDVKM. CDR3 size: 14 residues. The CDR3 bases are TGTGCCAGCATAGGGACAGGTGGTACCTACGAGCAGTACTTC. Translating it yields CASIGTGGTYEQYF.

The chain joins TRBV27 to TRBJ2-7; 10 bases fit TRBD2. The junction had 5 bases not matched to a gene; V was cut back by 5 bases and J by 1 base. The CDR3 is 15 amino acids. Looked up from germline, CDR1 is MNHEY and CDR2 is SMNVEV (reference sequence). The CDR3 region is CASSKRTSGSYEQYF. The CDR3 DNA is TGTGCCAGCAGTAAGAGGACTAGCGGATCCTACGAGCAGTACTTC.

The chain links TRBV5-1 to TRBJ1-2, with D possibly TRBD1 on 6 matching bases. The CDR3 sequence is 15 residues long. CDR1 is SGHRS, CDR2 YFSETQ, per germline. The V and J ends lost 0 bases and 6 bases respectively, with 15 bases between them. This chain's CDR3 is CASSLEARGQDGYTF. CDR3 coding DNA: TGCGCCAGCAGCTTGGAGGCGCGGGGGCAGGATGGCTACACCTTC.

The chain uses TRBV6-4 and TRBJ2-3; tentatively, D is TRBD2 (6 bases). Germline CDR1 is MRHNA and CDR2 is SNTAGT. Trimming cost V 4 bases and J 2 bases, with 10 bases left between them. CDR3 length: 14 amino acids. The CDR3 DNA reads as TGTGCCAGCAGTGTAGGAGGGGTCACAGATACGCAGTATTTT. It codes for CASSVGGVTDTQYF.

This chain uses TRBV6-1 with TRBJ1-1, with D perhaps matching TRBD1 (6 bases). Per the germline V gene, CDR1 is MNHNS and CDR2 is SASEGT. Trimming pared 7 bases from V and 7 bases from J, leaving 19 bases between. The CDR3 sequence is 14 residues long. In DNA form, the CDR3 reads TGTGCCAGCAACTCGGTAGGGGGAGAGAGTGAAGCTTTCTTT. Protein product: CASNSVGGESEAFF.

The chain carries TRBV10-3 and TRBJ2-7; D tentatively reads TRBD1 or TRBD2 (6 bases each). CDR1 and CDR2 (germline): ENHRY, SYGVKD. This CDR3 is built from 9 residues. In nucleotides, the CDR3 is TGTGCCATCAGTGGTGGGGGGCAGGTC. It specifies CAISGGGQV.

The rearrangement links TRBV11-2 to TRBJ1-6; D unresolved. Trimming took off 4 bases at V and 9 bases at J, with 7 bases between the two ends. CDR3 length: 12 residues. Germline V gene lookup returns CDR1 SGHAT and CDR2 FQNNGV. The CDR3 loop is CASSSSGSPLHF. CDR3 in DNA: TGTGCCAGCAGCTCCTCCGGTTCACCCCTCCACTTT. Complete variable domain (other parts from reference TRBV11-2 and TRBJ1-6): EAGVAQSPRYKIIEKRQSVAFWCNPISGHATLYWYQQILGQGPKLLIQFQNNGVVDDSQLPKDRFSAERLKGVDSTLKIQPAKLEDSAVYLCASSSSGSPLHFGNGTRLTVT.

This clone appeared a single time. This chain joins TRBV4-2 and TRBJ2-3, with no clear D. Germline values: CDR1 LGHNA, CDR2 YNFKEQ. Trimming pared 0 bases from V and 4 bases from J, leaving 11 bases between. The length of the CDR3 is 15 residues. CDR3: CASSQDLWASDTQYF. The CDR3, as DNA: TGTGCCAGCAGCCAAGATCTATGGGCCTCAGATACGCAGTATTTT.

The chain has TRBV19 and TRBJ2-7, with 7 bases aligning to TRBD2. The ends lost 3 bases at V and 2 bases at J; junction bases unmatched: 4. The CDR3 spans 14 residues. Per the germline V gene, CDR1 is LNHDA and CDR2 is SQIVND (reference sequence). The CDR3 loop is CASSIGEGTYEQYF. The CDR3 bases are TGTGCCAGTAGTATTGGGGAGGGAACCTACGAGCAGTACTTC.

A remark on this clone: Other DNA sequences from this sample encode an identical CDR3 as well. The chain couples TRBV18 to TRBJ2-5; D gene ambiguous. CDR1 is KGHSH and CDR2 is LQKENI in the germline V gene. Trimming cost V 6 bases and J 1 base, with 9 bases left between them. The CDR3 has 13 residues. CDR3 coding DNA: TGTGCCAGCTCTCCCGGTGCCCAAGAGACCCAGTACTTC. Amino acid sequence: CASSPGAQETQYF.

This clone was seen only once. The J gene is TRBJ2-2, the V gene TRBV19; D gene ambiguous. V lost 5 bases, J lost 6 bases, and 7 bases lay in between. This CDR3 spans 12 amino acids. Germline assignment: CDR1 LNHDA and CDR2 SQIVND (reference sequence). The CDR3 bases are TGTGCCAGTAGTCAGGACGCCGGGGAGCTGTTTTTT. This codes for CASSQDAGELFF. The variable domain in full, with the rest retrieved from reference TRBV19 and TRBJ2-2, is DGGITQSPKYLFRKEGQNVTLSCEQNLNHDAMYWYRQDPGQGLRLIYYSQIVNDFQKGDIAEGYSVSREKKESFPLTVTSAQKNPTAFYLCASSQDAGELFFGEGSRLTVL.

The chain joins TRBV28 to TRBJ2-1; D not resolved. This CDR3 contains 11 residues. Germline V gene sequence: CDR1 MDHEN, CDR2 SYDVKM. The ends were cut back, 7 bases at V and 4 bases at J, with 5 bases in the middle. CDR3 bases: TGTGCCAGCACCATATACAATGAGCAGTTCTTC. This sequence encodes CASTIYNEQFF.

This chain links TRBV5-6 with TRBJ1-5, with D perhaps TRBD1 (6 bases). Looked up from germline, CDR1 is SGHDT and CDR2 is YYEEEE. V was pared by 2 bases and J by 0 bases, with 12 bases between. The CDR3 is made up of 16 amino acids. CDR3 amino acids: CASSFRTGHSNQPQHF. The CDR3 DNA is TGTGCCAGCAGCTTTAGAACAGGGCATAGCAATCAGCCCCAGCATTTT.

The chain employs TRBV29-1 and TRBJ2-1; TRBD2 might be the D (6 bases). The CDR3 is 16 amino acids. V was trimmed by 1 base and J by 5 bases, leaving 18 bases between them. Germline loops: CDR1 SQVTM, CDR2 ANQGSEA. CDR3 coding DNA: TGCAGCGTTGAAGCTCGTCGCGGGGTACCCCACAATGAGCAGTTCTTC. Its protein product is CSVEARRGVPHNEQFF.

Only a few counts were recorded for this clone. The rearrangement links TRBV28 to TRBJ1-5, with 7 bases aligning to TRBD1. The CDR3 has 12 residues. After removal of 6 bases from V and 4 bases from J, the junction contained 0 bases not matched to a gene. Germline lookup yields CDR1 MDHEN and CDR2 SYDVKM. The CDR3, as DNA: TGTGCCAGCAGCAGGGGGAATCAGCCCCAGCATTTT. Amino acids: CASSRGNQPQHF.

The chain combines TRBV18 with TRBJ1-1; no clear D gene. V was clipped by 2 bases and J by 7 bases, with 8 bases between them. The CDR3 sequence is 12 residues long. Germline lookup yields CDR1 KGHSH and CDR2 LQKENI. CDR3 DNA sequence: TGTGCCAGCTCACCAAAGGCCCGTGAAGCTTTCTTT. It yields the protein CASSPKAREAFF. The whole variable domain, filled in from reference TRBV18 and TRBJ1-1, reads NAGVMQNPRHLVRRRGQEARLRCSPMKGHSHVYWYRQLPEEGLKFMVYLQKENIIDESGMPKERFSAEFPKEGPSILRIQQVVRGDSAAYFCASSPKAREAFFGQGTRLTVV.

J is TRBJ1-1 and V is TRBV28; TRBD1 might be the D (6 bases). Germline loops: CDR1 MDHEN, CDR2 SYDVKM. The CDR3 has 12 amino acids. V was clipped by 2 bases and J by 5 bases, with 6 bases between them. CDR3 in DNA: TGTGCCAGCAGTTTACAGGGGACTGAAGCTTTCTTT. Protein sequence: CASSLQGTEAFF.

V and J are TRBV30 and TRBJ2-1, with 12 bases identical to TRBD2. CDR3 length: 12 amino acids. Germline V gene data show CDR1 as GTSNPN and CDR2 as SVGIG (reference sequence). V shed 1 base and J 14 bases; nucleotides not matched to a gene: 3. Written as DNA, the CDR3 is TGTGCCTGGAGTGACACTAGCGGGAGGAAGTTCTTC. Its protein product is CAWSDTSGRKFF.

The V and J genes are TRBV19 and TRBJ1-5; D perhaps matches TRBD1 (5 bases). Germline V lookup: CDR1 LNHDA, CDR2 SQIVND (reference sequence). V lost 1 base and J lost 5, with 9 bases in between. The CDR3 contains 14 residues. The CDR3 protein is CASSIVGAYQPQHF. CDR3 DNA sequence: TGTGCCAGTAGTATAGTTGGGGCTTATCAGCCCCAGCATTTT.